This T cell receptor beta chain was retrieved from a study of blood T cell repertoires in COVID-19 (dated by TCRdb to about 2020). Regarding the study in general: Samples from collaborators originated in the United States, Italy and Spain and spanned both the acute and convalescent phases of COVID-19. The prospective study material was composed of cDNA or gDNA derived from T cells, B-cell-depleted T cells, or PBMCs. The dataset comprised deeply sampled blood TCRbeta repertoires from subjects exposed to, actively infected with, or recovered from COVID-19. The repertoires were released in a freely available public database intended as a resource for research on the immune response to SARS-CoV-2. Samples came from the ongoing ImmuneRACE study (first 160 participants) plus 1,254 subjects from 6 global collaborators. The sample metadata nearly always contained a de-identified subject ID, COVID-19 status, age in years and sex. HLA class I and class II types, where available, came from metadata supplied by the sample provider rather than from assay-based typing. On the study overall, not on this receptor specifically: The amount of clinical and demographic metadata varied by source and participant and was provided uncurated.

A second Seattle source provided samples from volunteer blood donors who had recovered from COVID-19. The collaborating institutions used their own protocols to collect whole blood in K2EDTA tubes. Collaborator samples were shipped for TCRbeta analysis as frozen whole blood, isolated PBMCs, or DNA extracted from either sample type. As regards this clone: Its cognate antigen has yet to be identified. One base away there is no much larger clone; base qualities are not given.

The immunoSEQ Assay, a bias-controlled multiplex PCR, was used to amplify TCRbeta CDR3 regions from genomic DNA. Processing in the source paper ran as follows. The number of nucleated cells in each sample was estimated from the amplification of reference gene primers within the assay. To quantify the absolute abundance of each unique TCRbeta CDR3 rearrangement, sequence reads were collapsed and filtered. For each sample, productive Simpson clonality was calculated as the square root of Simpson's diversity index over productive rearrangements. The immuneACCESS repertoire file appears here via TCRdb, limited to in-frame rearrangements. These files lack a portion of the clones; in checked studies, under half of the deficit traces to unresolved V genes, and the cause of the others is not known. V, J and clone size are those of that table, while D and trimming were read from the DNA. The sample has about 260,000 clones on record, 80% to 90% of them singletons. The leading ten clones occupy roughly 1.6% of the sample.

The TCR sequence derives from a woman between 40 and 55 years old who had recovered from COVID-19. The sequenced sample consisted of peripheral blood.

CDR3 protein: CASSLVLINSPLHF. In nucleotides, the sequence is TGTGCCAGCAGCTTAGTTTTAATTAATTCACCCCTCCACTTT. The chain joins TRBV11-2 to TRBJ1-6; the D gene identity is not certain. The junction carries 7 bases between V and J, which are trimmed by 1 base and 6 bases respectively. The CDR3 starts with the cysteine, ends with the phenylalanine, and has 14 residues. The entry retains the CDR3 DNA only, 42 bases that are in frame from base 1. Via the germline V gene, CDR1 is SGHAT and CDR2 FQNNGV.